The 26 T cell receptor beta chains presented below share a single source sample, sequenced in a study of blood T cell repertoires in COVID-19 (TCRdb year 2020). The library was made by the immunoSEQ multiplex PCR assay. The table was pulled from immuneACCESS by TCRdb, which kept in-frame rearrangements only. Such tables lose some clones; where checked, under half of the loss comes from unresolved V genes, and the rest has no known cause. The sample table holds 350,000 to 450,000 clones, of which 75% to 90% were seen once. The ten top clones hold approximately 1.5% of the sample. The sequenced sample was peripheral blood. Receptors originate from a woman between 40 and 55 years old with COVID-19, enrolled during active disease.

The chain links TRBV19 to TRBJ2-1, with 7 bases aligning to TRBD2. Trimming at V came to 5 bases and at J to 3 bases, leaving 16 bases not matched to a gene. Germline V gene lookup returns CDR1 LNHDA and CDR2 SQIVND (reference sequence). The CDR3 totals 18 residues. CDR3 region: CASSVYSGRTALYNEQFF. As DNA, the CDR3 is TGTGCCAGTAGTGTATATTCCGGGAGGACGGCTCTCTACAATGAGCAGTTCTTC.

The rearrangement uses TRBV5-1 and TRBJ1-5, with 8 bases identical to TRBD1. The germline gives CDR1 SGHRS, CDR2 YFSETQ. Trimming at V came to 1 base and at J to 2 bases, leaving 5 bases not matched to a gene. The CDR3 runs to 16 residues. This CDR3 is CASSLTGGWGNQPQHF. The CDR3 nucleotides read TGCGCCAGCAGCTTGACAGGGGGTTGGGGCAATCAGCCCCAGCATTTT.

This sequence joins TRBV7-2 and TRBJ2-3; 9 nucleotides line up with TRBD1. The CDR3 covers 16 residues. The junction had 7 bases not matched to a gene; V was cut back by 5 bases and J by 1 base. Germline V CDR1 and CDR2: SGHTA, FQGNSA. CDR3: CASSATRTGGTDTQYF. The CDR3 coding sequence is TGTGCCAGCAGCGCTACACGGACAGGGGGCACAGATACGCAGTATTTT.

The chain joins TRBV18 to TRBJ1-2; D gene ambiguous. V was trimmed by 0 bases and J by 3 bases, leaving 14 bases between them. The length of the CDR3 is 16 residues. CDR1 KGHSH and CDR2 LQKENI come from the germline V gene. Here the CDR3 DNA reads TGTGCCAGCTCACCACCGGGAGCGCTCTGGGACTATGGCTACACCTTC. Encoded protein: CASSPPGALWDYGYTF.

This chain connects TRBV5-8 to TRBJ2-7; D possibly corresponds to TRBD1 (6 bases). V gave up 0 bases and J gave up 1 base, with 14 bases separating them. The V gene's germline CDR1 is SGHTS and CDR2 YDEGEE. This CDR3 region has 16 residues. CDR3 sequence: CASSLDSGRGSYEQYF. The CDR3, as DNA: TGTGCCAGCAGCTTGGATTCGGGCAGGGGTTCCTACGAGCAGTACTTC.

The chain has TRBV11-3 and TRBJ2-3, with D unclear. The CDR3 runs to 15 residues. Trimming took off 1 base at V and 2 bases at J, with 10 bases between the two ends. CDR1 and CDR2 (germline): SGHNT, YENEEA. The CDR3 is CASSLGGTATDTQYF. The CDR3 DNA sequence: TGTGCCAGCAGCTTAGGTGGTACTGCCACAGATACGCAGTATTTT.

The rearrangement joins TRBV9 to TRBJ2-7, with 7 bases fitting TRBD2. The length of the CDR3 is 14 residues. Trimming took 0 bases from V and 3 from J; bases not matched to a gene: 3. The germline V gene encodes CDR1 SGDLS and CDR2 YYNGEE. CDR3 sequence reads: CASSVATGGYEQYF. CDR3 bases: TGTGCCAGCAGCGTAGCTACGGGGGGCTACGAGCAGTACTTC.

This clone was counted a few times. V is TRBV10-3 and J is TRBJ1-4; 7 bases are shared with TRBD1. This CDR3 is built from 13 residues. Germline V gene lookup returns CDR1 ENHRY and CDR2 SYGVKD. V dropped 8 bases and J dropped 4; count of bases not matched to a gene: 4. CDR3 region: CAIWDSVNEKLFF. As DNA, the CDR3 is TGTGCCATCTGGGACAGCGTTAATGAAAAACTGTTTTTT.

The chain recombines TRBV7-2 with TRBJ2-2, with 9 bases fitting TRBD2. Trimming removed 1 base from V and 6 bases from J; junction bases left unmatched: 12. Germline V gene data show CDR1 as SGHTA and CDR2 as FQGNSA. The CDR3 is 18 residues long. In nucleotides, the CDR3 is TGTGCCAGCAGCTTAGTCCCGTCGCTAGCGGGATTATCCGGGGAGCTGTTTTTT. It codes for CASSLVPSLAGLSGELFF.

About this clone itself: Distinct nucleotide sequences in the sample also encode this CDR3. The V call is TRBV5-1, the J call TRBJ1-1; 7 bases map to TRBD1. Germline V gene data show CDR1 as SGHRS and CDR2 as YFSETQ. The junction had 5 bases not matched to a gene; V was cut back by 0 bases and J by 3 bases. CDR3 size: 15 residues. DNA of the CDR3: TGCGCCAGCAGCTTGGAGGGCAGGGGGGACACTGAAGCTTTCTTT. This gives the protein CASSLEGRGDTEAFF.

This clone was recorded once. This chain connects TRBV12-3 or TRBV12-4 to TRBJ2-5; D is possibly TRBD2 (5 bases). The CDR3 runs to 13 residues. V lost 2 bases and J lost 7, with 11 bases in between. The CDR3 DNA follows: TGTGCCAGCAGTTTAAAACCAGAGGGGACCCAGTACTTC. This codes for CASSLKPEGTQYF.

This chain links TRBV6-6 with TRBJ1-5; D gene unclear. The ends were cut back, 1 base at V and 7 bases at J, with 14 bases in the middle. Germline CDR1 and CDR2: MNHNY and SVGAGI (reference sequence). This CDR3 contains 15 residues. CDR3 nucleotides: TGTGCCAGCAGTTACTTTGGCGGGGTCCAACAGCCCCAGCATTTT. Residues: CASSYFGGVQQPQHF.

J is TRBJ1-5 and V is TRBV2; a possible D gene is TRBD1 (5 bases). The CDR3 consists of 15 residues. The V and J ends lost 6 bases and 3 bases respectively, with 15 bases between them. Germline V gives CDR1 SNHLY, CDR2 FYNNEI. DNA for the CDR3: TGTGCCAGCAGCGGACCGGGACTGATCAATCAGCCCCAGCATTTT. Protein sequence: CASSGPGLINQPQHF.

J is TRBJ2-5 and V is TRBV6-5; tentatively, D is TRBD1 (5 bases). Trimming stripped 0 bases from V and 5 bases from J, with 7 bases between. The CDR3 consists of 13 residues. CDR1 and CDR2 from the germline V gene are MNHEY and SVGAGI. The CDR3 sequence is CASSYSGVETQYF. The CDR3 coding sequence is TGTGCCAGCAGTTACTCAGGGGTCGAGACCCAGTACTTC.

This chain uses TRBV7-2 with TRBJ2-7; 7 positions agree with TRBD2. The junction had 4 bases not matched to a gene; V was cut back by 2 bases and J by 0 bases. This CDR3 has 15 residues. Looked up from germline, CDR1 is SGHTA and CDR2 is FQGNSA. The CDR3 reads CASSLWGGSSYEQYF. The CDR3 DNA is TGTGCCAGCAGCTTATGGGGGGGGAGCTCCTACGAGCAGTACTTC.

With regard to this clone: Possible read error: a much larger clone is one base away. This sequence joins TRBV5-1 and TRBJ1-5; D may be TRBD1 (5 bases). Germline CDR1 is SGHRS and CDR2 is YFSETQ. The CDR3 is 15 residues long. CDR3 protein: CARSLGGRAFQPQHF. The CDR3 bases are TGCGCCCGCAGCTTGGGGGGGAGGGCCTTTCAGCCCCAGCATTTT.

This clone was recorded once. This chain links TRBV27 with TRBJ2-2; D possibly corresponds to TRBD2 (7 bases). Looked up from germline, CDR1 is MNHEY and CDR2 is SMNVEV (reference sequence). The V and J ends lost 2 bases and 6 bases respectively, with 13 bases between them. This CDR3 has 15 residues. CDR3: CASSLGGAKAGELFF. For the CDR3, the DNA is TGTGCCAGCAGTTTAGGGGGGGCTAAAGCCGGGGAGCTGTTTTTT.

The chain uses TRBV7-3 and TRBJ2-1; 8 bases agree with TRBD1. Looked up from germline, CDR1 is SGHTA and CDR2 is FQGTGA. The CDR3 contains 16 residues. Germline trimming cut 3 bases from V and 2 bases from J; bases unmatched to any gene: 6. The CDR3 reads CASSLQTGVTYNEQFF. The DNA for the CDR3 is TGTGCCAGCAGCTTGCAGACAGGGGTAACCTACAATGAGCAGTTCTTC.

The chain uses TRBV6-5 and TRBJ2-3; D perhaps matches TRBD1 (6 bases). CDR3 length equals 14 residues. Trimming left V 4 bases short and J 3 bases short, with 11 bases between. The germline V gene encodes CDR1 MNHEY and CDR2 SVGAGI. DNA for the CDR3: TGTGCCAGCAGTTCGGGGACAAGAACAGATACGCAGTATTTT. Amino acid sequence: CASSSGTRTDTQYF.

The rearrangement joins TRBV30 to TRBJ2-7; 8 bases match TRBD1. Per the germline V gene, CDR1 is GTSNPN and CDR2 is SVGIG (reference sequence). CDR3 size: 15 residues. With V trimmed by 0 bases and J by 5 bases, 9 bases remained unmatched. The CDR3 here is CAWSVLGTGTDEQYF. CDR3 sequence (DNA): TGTGCCTGGAGTGTACTGGGGACAGGAACAGACGAGCAGTACTTC.

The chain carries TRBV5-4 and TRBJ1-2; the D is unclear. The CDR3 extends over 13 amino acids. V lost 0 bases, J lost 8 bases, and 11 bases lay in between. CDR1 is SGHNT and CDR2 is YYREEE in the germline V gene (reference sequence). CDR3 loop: CASSLAWAMGYTF. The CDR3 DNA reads TGTGCCAGCAGCTTGGCCTGGGCGATGGGCTACACCTTC. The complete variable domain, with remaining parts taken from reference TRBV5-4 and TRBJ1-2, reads ETGVTQSPTHLIKTRGQQVTLRCSSQSGHNTVSWYQQALGQGPQFIFQYYREEENGRGNFPPRFSGLQFPNYSSELNVNALELDDSALYLCASSLAWAMGYTFGSGTRLTVV.

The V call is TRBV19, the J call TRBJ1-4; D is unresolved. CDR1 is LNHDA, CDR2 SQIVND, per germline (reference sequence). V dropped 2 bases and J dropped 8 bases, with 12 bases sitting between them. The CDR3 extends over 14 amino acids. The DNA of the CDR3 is TGTGCCAGTAGTATATGGGCGGGCTTGGAAAAACTGTTTTTT. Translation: CASSIWAGLEKLFF.

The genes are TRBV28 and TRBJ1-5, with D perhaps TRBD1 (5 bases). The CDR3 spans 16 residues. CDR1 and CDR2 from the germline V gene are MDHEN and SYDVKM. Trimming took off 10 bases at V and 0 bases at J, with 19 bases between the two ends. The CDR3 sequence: CATTQMGGSSNQPQHF. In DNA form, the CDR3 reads TGTGCCACCACTCAGATGGGGGGGTCTAGCAATCAGCCCCAGCATTTT.

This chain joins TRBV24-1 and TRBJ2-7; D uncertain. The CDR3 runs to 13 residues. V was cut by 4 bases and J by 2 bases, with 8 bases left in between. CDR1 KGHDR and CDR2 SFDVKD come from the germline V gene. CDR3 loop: CATSDPAAYEQYF. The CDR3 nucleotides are TGTGCCACCAGTGACCCCGCAGCCTACGAGCAGTACTTC.

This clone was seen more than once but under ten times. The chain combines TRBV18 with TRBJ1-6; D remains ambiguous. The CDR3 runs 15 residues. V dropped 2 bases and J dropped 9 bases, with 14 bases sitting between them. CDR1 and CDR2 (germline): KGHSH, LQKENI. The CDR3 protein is CASSPERAGLSPLHF. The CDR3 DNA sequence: TGTGCCAGCTCACCAGAGCGGGCCGGACTTTCACCCCTCCACTTT. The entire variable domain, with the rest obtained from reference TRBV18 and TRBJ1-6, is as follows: NAGVMQNPRHLVRRRGQEARLRCSPMKGHSHVYWYRQLPEEGLKFMVYLQKENIIDESGMPKERFSAEFPKEGPSILRIQQVVRGDSAAYFCASSPERAGLSPLHFGNGTRLTVT.

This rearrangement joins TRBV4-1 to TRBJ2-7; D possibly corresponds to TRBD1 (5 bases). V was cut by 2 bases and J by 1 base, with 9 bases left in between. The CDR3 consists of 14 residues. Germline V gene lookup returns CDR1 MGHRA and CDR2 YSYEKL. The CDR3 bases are TGCGCCAGCAGCCAATCCCAGGGTTCCTACGAGCAGTACTTC. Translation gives CASSQSQGSYEQYF.